A selection of T cell receptor beta chains follows, all from one sample in a study of shared clonotypes between healthy human individuals. The method was immunoSEQ multiplex PCR; TCRdb's version includes in-frame clones alone and lacks a portion of them. The sample includes more than 1.2 million clones, just under 99% of them seen just once. The sample taken for sequencing was naive CD4+ T cells sorted from blood. These receptors were collected from a man aged 30-40 years in good health. CDR3s include the opening cysteine and the closing phenylalanine or tryptophan. Each record gives: V gene, J gene, D gene, clone size, CDR3 DNA, CDR3 protein. The D gene is left open where the match is weak. Clone size is given for some rows only: seen once, a few or many times, or a class if the clone is expanded.

TRBV7-9	TRBJ2-1	TRBD2	once	TGTGCCAGCAGCCACAGCGGGAGTAGACCCAGCTCCTACAATGAGCAGTTCTTC	CASSHSGSRPSSYNEQFF
TRBV19	TRBJ2-1	TRBD2	-	TGTGCCAGTAGTGTAGGGCTAGCGGGAGGGTTGGGATACAATGAGCAGTTCTTC	CASSVGLAGGLGYNEQFF
TRBV9	TRBJ2-3	TRBD2	-	TGTGCCAGCAGCACCAGAGGTGGGGGAGGGACAGATACGCAGTATTTT	CASSTRGGGGTDTQYF
TRBV28	TRBJ2-7	TRBD2	-	TGTGCCAGCAGTTTCGAGGGGGGCGTACTAGCGGGAAAAATCTCCTACGAGCAGTACTTC	CASSFEGGVLAGKISYEQYF
TRBV2	TRBJ1-1	-	-	TGTGCCAGCACCGCGGGAGTGGGGTTTGTAGAAGCTTTCTTT	CASTAGVGFVEAFF
TRBV5-1	TRBJ2-7	TRBD2	-	TGCGCCAGCAGCCTCGCCGGGACTAGCGTGCTCGAGCAGTACTTC	CASSLAGTSVLEQYF
TRBV21-1	TRBJ1-5	-	-	TGTGCCAGCAGCCTCCGGGACAGGGGCTGTCAGCCCCAGCATTTT	CASSLRDRGCQPQHF
TRBV28	TRBJ1-1	-	-	TGTGCCAGCAGTTTTGCAGGGGCCCAGGGGACTGAAGCTTTCTTT	CASSFAGAQGTEAFF
TRBV7-9	TRBJ2-1	TRBD2	-	TGTGCCAGCAGGTTACCTAGCGGGAGGGCTGGAAATGAGCAGTTCTTC	CASRLPSGRAGNEQFF
TRBV28	TRBJ1-2	-	-	TGTGCCAGCGCCCAGGAAGATAACTATGGCTACACCTTC	CASAQEDNYGYTF
TRBV15	TRBJ2-7	-	-	TGTGCCACCAGCACAGTGCGCGTTCTCTCCTACGAGCAGTACTTC	CATSTVRVLSYEQYF
TRBV5-6	TRBJ1-1	TRBD1	-	TGTGCCAGCAGCCGACTCCTGGGGACAGGGGTCACTGAAGCTTTCTTT	CASSRLLGTGVTEAFF
TRBV29-1	TRBJ1-5	-	-	TGCAGCGTTTCTCACGGTGCCTATAGCAATCAGCCCCAGCATTTT	CSVSHGAYSNQPQHF
TRBV10-3	TRBJ2-7	-	-	TGTGCCACCAACCGGGGGAGCTCCTACGAGCAGTACTTC	CATNRGSSYEQYF
TRBV9	TRBJ1-2	-	-	TGTGCCAGCAGCGTTGTGACAGTCAACGTCGGCGGCTACACCTTC	CASSVVTVNVGGYTF
TRBV28	TRBJ2-7	-	-	TGTGCCAGCAGGGGGGACTCCTACGAGCAGTACTTC	CASRGDSYEQYF
TRBV7-6	TRBJ2-3	TRBD2	-	TGTGCCAGCAGCTTTCTAGCGGGGGCTAGCACAGATACGCAGTATTTT	CASSFLAGASTDTQYF
TRBV5-1	TRBJ2-1	-	-	TGCGCCAGCAGCTTGGGGGGGCTGAGCTCCTACAATGAGCAGTTCTTC	CASSLGGLSSYNEQFF
TRBV9	TRBJ2-7	-	-	TGTGCCAGCAGCGTAGATGACCGTACCTACGAGCAGTACTTC	CASSVDDRTYEQYF
TRBV11-1	TRBJ2-6	-	-	TGTGCCAGCAGCTTAGAACAAGCTGGGGCCAACGTCCTGACTTTC	CASSLEQAGANVLTF
TRBV2	TRBJ2-7	-	-	TGTGCCAGCAGTGTTTCCACCTACGAGCAGTACTTC	CASSVSTYEQYF
TRBV28	TRBJ2-3	-	-	TGTGCCGCTGGGGGCATCCCCCCCGGAGATACGCAGTATTTT	CAAGGIPPGDTQYF
TRBV19	TRBJ2-1	TRBD2	once	TGTGCCAGTAGTTCCTTCGCGGGGGGAACCTACAATGAGCAGTTCTTC	CASSSFAGGTYNEQFF
TRBV29-1	TRBJ2-3	-	-	TGCAGCGTTGTTCCAGGGACGGATACGCAGTATTTT	CSVVPGTDTQYF
TRBV7-3	TRBJ2-1	TRBD2	-	TGTGCCAGCAGCAACCCTTTCGTGACTAGCTTTATATATGAGCAGTTCTTC	CASSNPFVTSFIYEQFF
TRBV19	TRBJ1-5	TRBD1	-	TGTGCCACCAACGGACAGGGGACGGCAGGACCCCAGCATTTT	CATNGQGTAGPQHF
TRBV15	TRBJ2-2	TRBD2	-	TGTGCCACCAGCTGGACTAGCCCCGGGGAGCTGTTTTTT	CATSWTSPGELFF
TRBV6-4	TRBJ1-2	TRBD1	-	TGTGCCAGCAGTCAAGGACAGGGAGCAACTAACTATGGCTACACCTTC	CASSQGQGATNYGYTF
TRBV5-1	TRBJ2-7	-	-	TGCGCCAGCAGCTTGGACTTACTCGAGCAGTACTTC	CASSLDLLEQYF
TRBV15	TRBJ2-1	TRBD2	-	TGTGCCACCAGCAGTTCAGCGGGAGTTTCATACAATGAGCAGTTCTTC	CATSSSAGVSYNEQFF
TRBV5-1	TRBJ2-1	-	-	TGCGCCAGCAGCCGGGACCCGCGTGGGGCCAATGAGCAGTTCTTC	CASSRDPRGANEQFF
TRBV5-1	TRBJ2-5	-	-	TGCGCCAGCAGCTTGATCGGTCAAGAGACCCAGTACTTC	CASSLIGQETQYF
TRBV6-1	TRBJ2-3	-	-	TGTGCCAGCAAAACAGCAGATACGCAGTATTTT	CASKTADTQYF
TRBV6-5	TRBJ2-7	-	-	TGTGCCAGCACCCGAGGGGTAAACGGGGACTACGAGCAGTACTTC	CASTRGVNGDYEQYF
TRBV11-2	TRBJ2-3	-	-	TGTGCCAGCAGCTTAGGAAGGGTGGTTACAGATACGCAGTATTTT	CASSLGRVVTDTQYF
TRBV5-4	TRBJ1-2	-	-	TGTGCCAGCAGCTTGGCCTTGGCAGATCGTAACTATGGCTACACCTTC	CASSLALADRNYGYTF
TRBV5-4	TRBJ2-2	TRBD2	-	TGTGCCATCAGGACTAGCGGGAGTCGTACCGGGGAGCTGTTTTTT	CAIRTSGSRTGELFF
TRBV6-5	TRBJ1-2	TRBD1	once	TGTGCCAGCAGACGACAGGGTGATATGGGCGGCTACACCTTC	CASRRQGDMGGYTF
TRBV27	TRBJ1-3	TRBD1	once	TGTGCCAGCAGCGCCAGGGGGCTCTCTGGAAACACCATATATTTT	CASSARGLSGNTIYF
TRBV7-9	TRBJ2-7	TRBD2	-	TGTGCCAGCAGCTTAGTGGCGGGAGCCACCTACGAGCAGTACTTC	CASSLVAGATYEQYF
TRBV10-3	TRBJ1-1	-	-	TGTGCCATCAGGGTCGGCGCAGGGTCGGAAGAAGCTTTCTTT	CAIRVGAGSEEAFF
TRBV4-3	TRBJ1-2	-	-	TGCGCCAGCAGCCAGGGAAAATTCACAGGTTTCGGTGGCTACACCTTC	CASSQGKFTGFGGYTF
TRBV20-1	TRBJ1-2	-	-	TGCAGTGCTAGAGCCTCCATGGGCTACACCTTC	CSARASMGYTF
TRBV19	TRBJ2-2	TRBD2	-	TGTGCCAGTAGTACTACTAGCGGGCGGGCGTTGGACACCGGGGAGCTGTTTTTT	CASSTTSGRALDTGELFF
TRBV29-1	TRBJ2-7	-	-	TGCAGCGCCGAGGGGGGGTACGAGCAGTACTTC	CSAEGGYEQYF
TRBV9	TRBJ2-2	TRBD1	-	TGTGCCAGCAGAGGGTCCCGAGGACAGGGGAACACCGGGGAGCTGTTTTTT	CASRGSRGQGNTGELFF
TRBV28	TRBJ1-4	-	-	TGTGCCAGCACAACGAGTTTCGGTGAAAAACTGTTTTTT	CASTTSFGEKLFF
TRBV28	TRBJ2-1	TRBD1	-	TGTGCCAGCAGTACAGGGGGCTCCAATGAGCAGTTCTTC	CASSTGGSNEQFF
TRBV2	TRBJ1-2	-	once	TGTGCCAGCAGTGGGATCAGGGCTTCCTATGGCTACACCTTC	CASSGIRASYGYTF
TRBV15	TRBJ2-7	TRBD1	-	TGTGCCACCAGCAGGGGGACAGGGCGGACCGAGCAGTACTTC	CATSRGTGRTEQYF
TRBV9	TRBJ2-3	TRBD2	-	TGTGCCAGCAGCGTAGCTGGGGGGGGGAAGGACACGGATACGCAGTATTTT	CASSVAGGGKDTDTQYF
TRBV11-2	TRBJ2-1	-	-	TGTGCCAGCAGCTTGACTGTCTACAATGAGCAGTTCTTC	CASSLTVYNEQFF